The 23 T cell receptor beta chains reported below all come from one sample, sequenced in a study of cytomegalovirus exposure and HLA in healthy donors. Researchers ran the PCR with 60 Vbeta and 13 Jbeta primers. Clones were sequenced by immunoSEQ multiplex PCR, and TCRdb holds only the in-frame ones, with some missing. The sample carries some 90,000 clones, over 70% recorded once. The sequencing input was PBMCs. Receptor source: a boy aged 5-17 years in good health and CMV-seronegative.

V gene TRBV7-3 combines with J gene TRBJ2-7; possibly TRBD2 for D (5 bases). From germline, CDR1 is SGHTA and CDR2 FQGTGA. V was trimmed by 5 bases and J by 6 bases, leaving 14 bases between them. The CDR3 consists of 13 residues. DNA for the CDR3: TGTGCCAGCAGCGCGGCTGGAGAGGGCGAGCAGTACTTC. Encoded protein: CASSAAGEGEQYF. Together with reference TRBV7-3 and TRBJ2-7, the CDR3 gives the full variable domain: GAGVSQTPSNKVTEKGKYVELRCDPISGHTALYWYRQSLGQGPEFLIYFQGTGAADDSGLPNDRFFAVRPEGSVSTLKIQRTERGDSAVYLCASSAAGEGEQYFGPGTRLTVT.

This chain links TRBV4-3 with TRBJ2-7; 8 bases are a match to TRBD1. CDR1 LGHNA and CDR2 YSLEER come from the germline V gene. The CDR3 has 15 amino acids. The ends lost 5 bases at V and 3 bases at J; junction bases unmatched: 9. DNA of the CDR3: TGCGCCAGCAGCGCAACACGACAGGGGCTCTACGAGCAGTACTTC. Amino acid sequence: CASSATRQGLYEQYF.

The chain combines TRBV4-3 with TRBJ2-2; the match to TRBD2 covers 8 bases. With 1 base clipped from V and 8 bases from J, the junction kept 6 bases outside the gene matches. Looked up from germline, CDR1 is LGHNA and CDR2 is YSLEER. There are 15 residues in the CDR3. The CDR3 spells CASSQGAGVWGELFF. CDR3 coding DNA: TGCGCCAGCAGCCAAGGAGCGGGAGTTTGGGGGGAGCTGTTTTTT.

This CDR3 reads CASSSRDFRSNNEQFF. DNA for the CDR3: TGTGCCAGCAGCTCGCGGGACTTTCGGTCCAACAATGAGCAGTTCTTC. The chain has TRBV7-8 and TRBJ2-1, with a tentative D call TRBD2 (6 bases). V gave up 4 bases and J gave up 5 bases, with 18 bases separating them. The CDR3 is 16 amino acids. Germline V gene sequence: CDR1 SGHVS, CDR2 FQNEAQ.

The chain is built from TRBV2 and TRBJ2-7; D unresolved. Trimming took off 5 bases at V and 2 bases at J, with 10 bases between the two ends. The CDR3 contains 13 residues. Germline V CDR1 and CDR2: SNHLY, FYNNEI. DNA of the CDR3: TGTGCCAGCAGTCGTCAGCAGGCCTACGAGCAGTACTTC. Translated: CASSRQQAYEQYF.

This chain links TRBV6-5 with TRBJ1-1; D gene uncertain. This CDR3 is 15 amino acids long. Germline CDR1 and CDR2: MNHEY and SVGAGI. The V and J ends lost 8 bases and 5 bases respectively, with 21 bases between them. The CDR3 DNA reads TGTGCCAGCGTCCGTCTTCAGACATTTGGTACTGAAGCTTTCTTT. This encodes CASVRLQTFGTEAFF.

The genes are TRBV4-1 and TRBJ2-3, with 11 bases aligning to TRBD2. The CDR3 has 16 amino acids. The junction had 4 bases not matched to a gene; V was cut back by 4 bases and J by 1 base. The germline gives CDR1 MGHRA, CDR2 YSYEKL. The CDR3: CASSLRTSGRTDTQYF. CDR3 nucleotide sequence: TGCGCCAGCAGCCTCAGGACTAGCGGGCGCACAGATACGCAGTATTTT.

CDR3 sequence (DNA): TGCAGTGCCACTAGTACGCAGTATTTT. Protein sequence: CSATSTQYF. The chain employs TRBV20-1 and TRBJ2-3; the D gene is possibly TRBD2 (5 bases). The CDR3 runs 9 residues. Germline CDR1 DFQATT, CDR2 SNEGSKA (reference sequence). Between the trimmed V and J ends, which lost 6 bases and 8 bases, there was a span of 6 bases.

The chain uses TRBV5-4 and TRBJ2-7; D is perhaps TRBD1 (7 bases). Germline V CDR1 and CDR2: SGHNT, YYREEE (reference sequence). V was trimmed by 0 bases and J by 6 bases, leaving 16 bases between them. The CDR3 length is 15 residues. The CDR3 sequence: CASSLVGNQGGEQYF. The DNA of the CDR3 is TGTGCCAGCAGCTTGGTCGGGAACCAGGGGGGCGAGCAGTACTTC. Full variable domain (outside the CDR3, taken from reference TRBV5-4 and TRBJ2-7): ETGVTQSPTHLIKTRGQQVTLRCSSQSGHNTVSWYQQALGQGPQFIFQYYREEENGRGNFPPRFSGLQFPNYSSELNVNALELDDSALYLCASSLVGNQGGEQYFGPGTRLTVT.

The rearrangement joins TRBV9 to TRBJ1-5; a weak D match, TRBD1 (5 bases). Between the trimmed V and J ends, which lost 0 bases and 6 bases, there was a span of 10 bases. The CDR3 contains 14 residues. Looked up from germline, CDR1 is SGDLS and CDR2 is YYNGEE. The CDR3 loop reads CASSVDGGFQPQHF. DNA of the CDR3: TGTGCCAGCAGCGTAGATGGGGGGTTTCAGCCCCAGCATTTT.

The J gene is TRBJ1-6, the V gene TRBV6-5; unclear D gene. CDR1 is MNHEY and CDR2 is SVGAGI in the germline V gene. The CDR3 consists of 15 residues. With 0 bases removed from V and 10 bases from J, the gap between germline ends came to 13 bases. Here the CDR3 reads CASSYSPVAGSPLHF. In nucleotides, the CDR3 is TGTGCCAGCAGTTACTCGCCAGTTGCGGGATCACCCCTCCACTTT.

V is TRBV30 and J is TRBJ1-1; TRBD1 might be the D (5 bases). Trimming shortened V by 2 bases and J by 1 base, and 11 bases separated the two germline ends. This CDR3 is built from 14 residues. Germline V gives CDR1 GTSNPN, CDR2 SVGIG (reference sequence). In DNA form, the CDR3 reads TGTGCCTGGAGTAAGACAGTGTCGAACACTGAAGCTTTCTTT. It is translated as CAWSKTVSNTEAFF.

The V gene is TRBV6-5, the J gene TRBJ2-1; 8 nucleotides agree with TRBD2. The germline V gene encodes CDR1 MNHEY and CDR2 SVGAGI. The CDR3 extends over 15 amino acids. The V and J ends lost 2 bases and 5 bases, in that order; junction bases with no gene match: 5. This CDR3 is CASSYRPGGNNEQFF. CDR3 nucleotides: TGTGCCAGCAGTTACCGGCCGGGGGGGAACAATGAGCAGTTCTTC.

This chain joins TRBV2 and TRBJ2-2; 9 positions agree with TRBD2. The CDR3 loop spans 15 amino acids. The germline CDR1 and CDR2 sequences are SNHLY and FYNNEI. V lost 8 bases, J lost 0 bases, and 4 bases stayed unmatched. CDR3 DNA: TGTGCCAGCGTAGCGGGGGCGACGAACACCGGGGAGCTGTTTTTT. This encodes CASVAGATNTGELFF.

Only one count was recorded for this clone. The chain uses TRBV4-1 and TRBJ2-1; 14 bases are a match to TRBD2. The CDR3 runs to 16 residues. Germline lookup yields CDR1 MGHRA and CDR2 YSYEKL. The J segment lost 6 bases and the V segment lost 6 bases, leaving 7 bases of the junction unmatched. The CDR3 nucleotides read TGCGCCAGCAGAAAGGGACTAGCGGGAGAGTTCAATGAGCAGTTCTTC. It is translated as CASRKGLAGEFNEQFF.

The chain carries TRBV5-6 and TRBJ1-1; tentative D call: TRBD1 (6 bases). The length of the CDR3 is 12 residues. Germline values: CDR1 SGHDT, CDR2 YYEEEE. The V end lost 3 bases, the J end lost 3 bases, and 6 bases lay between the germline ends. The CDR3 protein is CASSSGDTEAFF. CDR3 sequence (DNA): TGTGCCAGCAGCTCAGGGGACACTGAAGCTTTCTTT.

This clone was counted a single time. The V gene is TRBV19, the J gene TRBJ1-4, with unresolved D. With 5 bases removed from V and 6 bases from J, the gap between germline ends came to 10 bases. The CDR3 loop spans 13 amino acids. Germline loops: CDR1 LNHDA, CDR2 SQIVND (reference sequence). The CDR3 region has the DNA TGTGCCAGTAGTTCCGGGTTAGATGAAAAACTGTTTTTT. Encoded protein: CASSSGLDEKLFF.

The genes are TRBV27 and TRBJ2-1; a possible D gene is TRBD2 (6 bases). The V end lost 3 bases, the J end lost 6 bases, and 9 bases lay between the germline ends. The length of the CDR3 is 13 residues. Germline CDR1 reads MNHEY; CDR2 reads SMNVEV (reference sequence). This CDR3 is CASSFGGPNEQFF. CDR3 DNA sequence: TGTGCCAGCAGTTTCGGGGGACCCAATGAGCAGTTCTTC.

The CDR3 here is CASSQEKGSTDTQYF. The CDR3 DNA reads as TGCGCCAGCAGCCAAGAAAAGGGGAGCACAGATACGCAGTATTTT. The chain joins TRBV4-3 to TRBJ2-3; a weak D match, TRBD1 (5 bases). Germline V CDR1 and CDR2: LGHNA, YSLEER. The CDR3 totals 15 residues. Trimming removed 0 bases from V and 0 bases from J, with 7 bases in between.

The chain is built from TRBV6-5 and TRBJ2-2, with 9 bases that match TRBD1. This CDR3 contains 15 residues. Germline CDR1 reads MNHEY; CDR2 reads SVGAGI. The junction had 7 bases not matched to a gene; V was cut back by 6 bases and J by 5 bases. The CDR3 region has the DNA TGTGCCAGCAGGTGGACAGGGGACCTTACCGGGGAGCTGTTTTTT. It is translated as CASRWTGDLTGELFF.

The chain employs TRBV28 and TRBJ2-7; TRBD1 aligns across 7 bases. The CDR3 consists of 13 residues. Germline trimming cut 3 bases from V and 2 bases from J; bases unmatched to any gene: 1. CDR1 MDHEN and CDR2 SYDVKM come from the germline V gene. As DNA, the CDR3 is TGTGCCAGCAGTTTTGACAGGGCCTACGAGCAGTACTTC. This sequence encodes CASSFDRAYEQYF.

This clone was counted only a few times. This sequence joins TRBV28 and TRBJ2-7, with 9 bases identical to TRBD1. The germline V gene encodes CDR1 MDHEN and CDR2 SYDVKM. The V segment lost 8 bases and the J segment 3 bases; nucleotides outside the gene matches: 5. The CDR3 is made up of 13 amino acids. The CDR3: CASRPDRGYEQYF. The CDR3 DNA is TGTGCCAGCCGCCCGGACAGGGGCTACGAGCAGTACTTC.

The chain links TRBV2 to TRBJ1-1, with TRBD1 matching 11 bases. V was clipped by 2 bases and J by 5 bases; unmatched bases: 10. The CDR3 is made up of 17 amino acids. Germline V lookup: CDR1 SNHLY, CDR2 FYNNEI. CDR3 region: CASSEFHGTGGRTEAFF. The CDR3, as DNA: TGTGCCAGCAGTGAATTTCACGGGACAGGGGGTCGGACTGAAGCTTTCTTT.